A single sample gave rise to the 24 T cell receptor beta chains below, sequenced in a study of spatial heterogeneity in lung cancer. Documented time point: sample taken at primary tumor resection. The authors sequenced whole RNA from tumor, nontumor lung or frozen PBMC without sorting. TCRdb passed the 5' RACE reads through MiXCR, listing each CDR3 protein once. The table includes more than 75,000 distinct CDR3 sequences, around 12% detected once. Sequencing used PBMCs, obtained at surgery. The receptor set was obtained from a male donor with early-stage non-small cell lung cancer.

The V gene is TRBV7-2, the J gene TRBJ1-2, with unresolved D. The length of the CDR3 is 13 residues. Germline CDR1 reads SGHTA; CDR2 reads FQGNSA. Trimming cost V 5 bases and J 4 bases, with 11 bases left between them. The DNA for the CDR3 is TGTGCCAGCAGCCTAATAGGAACCTATGGCTACACCTTC. Translated: CASSLIGTYGYTF.

The sample holds a few counts of this clonotype. J is TRBJ2-7 and V is TRBV12-3 or TRBV12-4; possibly TRBD1 for D (6 bases). The germline V and J ends were trimmed by 1 base and 0 bases, with 10 bases remaining between them. CDR3 length: 15 residues. Here the CDR3 reads CASSLDREYSYEQYF. The DNA for the CDR3 is TGTGCCAGCAGTTTAGACAGGGAGTACTCCTACGAGCAGTACTTC.

This clonotype came up a few times. This chain uses TRBV19 with TRBJ2-2, with unresolved D. CDR3 length equals 16 residues. Between the trimmed V and J ends, which lost 7 bases and 0 bases, there was a span of 15 bases. Germline V gene data show CDR1 as LNHDA and CDR2 as SQIVND (reference sequence). CDR3 DNA sequence: TGTGCCAGTAACACAGACGGTTACGCGAACACCGGGGAGCTGTTTTTT. This encodes CASNTDGYANTGELFF.

The V gene is TRBV20-1, the J gene TRBJ2-3; tentatively, D is TRBD1 or TRBD2 (5 bases each). Looked up from germline, CDR1 is DFQATT and CDR2 is SNEGSKA (reference sequence). This CDR3 has 14 amino acids. The V end lost 6 bases, the J end lost 4 bases, and 17 bases lay between the germline ends. The CDR3 DNA is TGCAGTGCCCTGGGACCTTCTAGGGCAGATACGCAGTATTTT. It is translated as CSALGPSRADTQYF.

This clonotype was counted only a few times. The rearrangement joins TRBV19 to TRBJ1-1; 8 nucleotides match TRBD1. This CDR3 comprises 17 residues. Losses at the gene ends were 5 bases for V and 5 bases for J; bases not matched to a gene: 16. Germline V CDR1 and CDR2: LNHDA, SQIVND (reference sequence). The CDR3 DNA is TGTGCCAGTAGTGCCCTCGCCCCGGGACAGGCCTTTACTGAAGCTTTCTTT. Translating gives CASSALAPGQAFTEAFF.

The table lists this clonotype with many counts. The rearrangement uses TRBV29-1 and TRBJ2-5, with D possibly TRBD1 on 6 matching bases. Germline V gives CDR1 SQVTM, CDR2 ANQGSEA. V was shortened by 6 bases and J by 5 bases, with 10 bases between the two germline ends. CDR3 size: 11 residues. The CDR3 DNA reads TGCAGCGTCCCGCAGGGGGAGACCCAGTACTTC. Residues: CSVPQGETQYF.

The V and J genes are TRBV24-1 and TRBJ2-3; D is undetermined. The V and J ends lost 4 bases and 6 bases respectively, with 10 bases between them. CDR1 KGHDR and CDR2 SFDVKD come from the germline V gene. The CDR3 sequence is 13 residues long. This chain's CDR3 is CATSDPIVDTQYF. In DNA, the CDR3 is TGTGCCACCAGTGACCCGATAGTCGATACGCAGTATTTT.

This clonotype was seen a handful of times. This chain connects TRBV28 to TRBJ2-6; unclear D gene. This CDR3 region has 14 residues. Between the trimmed V and J ends, which lost 2 bases and 2 bases, there was a span of 4 bases. Germline V gene sequence: CDR1 MDHEN, CDR2 SYDVKM. The CDR3 sequence is CASSLSTGANVLTF. The CDR3 nucleotides read TGTGCCAGCAGTTTAAGTACTGGGGCCAACGTCCTGACTTTC.

This chain connects TRBV3-1 to TRBJ2-5; D remains unclear. The CDR3 is 13 amino acids. V was trimmed by 4 bases and J by 5 bases, leaving 11 bases between them. The germline V gene has CDR1 LGHDT and CDR2 YNNKEL (reference sequence). DNA for the CDR3: TGTGCCAGCAGCCCCGGACGGGTGGAGACCCAGTACTTC. Protein sequence: CASSPGRVETQYF.

In this sample, this clonotype turned up a few times. The rearrangement links TRBV5-1 to TRBJ2-1; weak D call: TRBD1 (6 bases). The germline V and J ends were trimmed by 1 base and 10 bases, with 12 bases remaining between them. This CDR3 spans 13 amino acids. CDR1 is SGHRS, CDR2 YFSETQ, per germline. CDR3 loop: CASSLPGAQEQFF. The CDR3 nucleotides are TGCGCCAGCAGCTTGCCAGGGGCGCAGGAGCAGTTCTTC.

This clonotype was detected many times. The chain has TRBV29-1 and TRBJ1-5; D not resolved. The V end was cut by 6 bases, the J end by 0 bases, with 12 bases between. This CDR3 has 14 amino acids. CDR1 and CDR2 (germline): SQVTM, ANQGSEA. The CDR3 DNA follows: TGCAGCGTGTCCGACTCTTATAGCAATCAGCCCCAGCATTTT. Residues: CSVSDSYSNQPQHF.

This chain connects TRBV5-1 to TRBJ2-3; no firm D call. The CDR3 is 14 amino acids. The V and J ends lost 2 bases and 0 bases respectively, with 7 bases between them. Germline V gene data show CDR1 as SGHRS and CDR2 as YFSETQ. The CDR3 region has the DNA TGCGCCAGCAGCTTAACCGATAGCACAGATACGCAGTATTTT. Translation: CASSLTDSTDTQYF.

This clonotype was found a few times. V gene TRBV29-1 combines with J gene TRBJ1-4; tentatively, D is TRBD1 (5 bases). V lost 3 bases to trimming and J lost 8 bases, with 19 bases between them. This CDR3 is built from 15 residues. The germline V gene encodes CDR1 SQVTM and CDR2 ANQGSEA. The CDR3 bases are TGCAGCGTTGAGGACCGGGGGGGAGTGGAAGAAAAACTGTTTTTT. Translation gives CSVEDRGGVEEKLFF.

This rearrangement joins TRBV15 to TRBJ1-5; D not resolved. The CDR3 contains 13 residues. CDR1 is LNHNV and CDR2 is YYDKDF in the germline V gene (reference sequence). The germline V and J ends were trimmed by 3 bases and 6 bases, with 9 bases remaining between them. The CDR3 loop is CATSRGNRQPQHF. As DNA, the CDR3 is TGTGCCACCAGCAGGGGTAATCGTCAGCCCCAGCATTTT.

The V and J genes are TRBV18 and TRBJ2-1, with D perhaps matching TRBD2 (5 bases). CDR3 length: 14 amino acids. Per the germline V gene, CDR1 is KGHSH and CDR2 is LQKENI. Trimming cost V 0 bases and J 9 bases, with 12 bases left between them. Here the CDR3 DNA reads TGTGCCAGCTCACCACCGATTAGGAGCGGTGAGCAGTTCTTC. Encoded protein: CASSPPIRSGEQFF.

The V and J genes are TRBV3-1 and TRBJ2-3, with 8 nucleotides matching TRBD2. There are 18 residues in the CDR3. Losses at the gene ends were 1 base for V and 3 bases for J; bases not matched to a gene: 12. CDR1 is LGHDT, CDR2 YNNKEL, per germline (reference sequence). The CDR3 region is CASSQGPPVAGRTDTQYF. The CDR3, as DNA: TGTGCCAGCAGCCAAGGCCCCCCCGTAGCGGGGAGAACAGATACGCAGTATTTT.

The chain links TRBV24-1 to TRBJ2-1; 9 nucleotides match TRBD2. Per germline, CDR1 KGHDR and CDR2 SFDVKD. The CDR3 spans 16 residues. V lost 3 bases, J lost 3 bases, and 5 bases stayed unmatched. The CDR3 DNA sequence: TGTGCCACCAGTGATGGTCTAGCGGGGCTCTACAATGAGCAGTTCTTC. Encoded protein: CATSDGLAGLYNEQFF.

In its sample, this clonotype was seen a few times. V is TRBV5-5 and J is TRBJ2-7; 7 bases are a match to TRBD1. The CDR3 sequence is 14 residues long. Germline CDR1 SGHKS, CDR2 YYEKEE (reference sequence). The V gene end was trimmed by 0 bases and the J gene end by 3 bases; junction bases not matched to a gene: 3. CDR3 bases: TGTGCCAGCAGCTTGGGTCAGGGGGACTACGAGCAGTACTTC. Its protein is CASSLGQGDYEQYF.

The rearrangement joins TRBV7-9 to TRBJ1-2; no reliable D call. This CDR3 contains 12 residues. Per germline, CDR1 SEHNR and CDR2 FQNEAQ (reference sequence). The V end lost 5 bases, the J end lost 5 bases, and 9 bases lay between the germline ends. The CDR3 DNA sequence: TGTGCCAGCAGCAGTACAGCTTATGGCTACACCTTC. This translates into CASSSTAYGYTF. The whole variable domain, filled in from reference TRBV7-9 and TRBJ1-2, reads DTGVSQNPRHKITKRGQNVTFRCDPISEHNRLYWYRQTLGQGPEFLTYFQNEAQLEKSRLLSDRFSAERPKGSFSTLEIQRTEQGDSAMYLCASSSTAYGYTFGSGTRLTVV.

V and J are TRBV3-1 and TRBJ2-1; 10 bases align to TRBD2. This CDR3 is 19 amino acids long. Trimming removed 1 base from V and 4 bases from J; junction bases left unmatched: 13. Germline CDR1 reads LGHDT; CDR2 reads YNNKEL (reference sequence). CDR3 in DNA: TGTGCCAGCAGCCAAGTCGGGCTAGCGGGAGACACGAAGTACAATGAGCAGTTCTTC. Its translation is CASSQVGLAGDTKYNEQFF.

This clonotype was detected only a few times. V and J are TRBV29-1 and TRBJ2-3; D ambiguous. The germline V and J ends were trimmed by 5 bases and 2 bases, with 14 bases remaining between them. The CDR3 sequence is 14 residues long. CDR1 and CDR2 from the germline V gene are SQVTM and ANQGSEA. CDR3 sequence reads: CSVQPRVYTDTQYF. The CDR3 DNA is TGCAGCGTTCAGCCCCGGGTGTACACAGATACGCAGTATTTT.

The chain links TRBV14 to TRBJ2-1, with 7 nucleotides matching TRBD2. The V and J ends lost 4 bases and 10 bases, in that order; junction bases with no gene match: 10. The CDR3 is made up of 14 amino acids. Germline CDR1 is SGHDN and CDR2 is FVKESK. CDR3 DNA sequence: TGTGCCAGCAGCCTCGGTGGGGCCGGGAGGGAGCAGTTCTTC. Protein: CASSLGGAGREQFF.

The CDR3 sequence is CASSSPWGQPLAGPADTQYF. The CDR3 nucleotides read TGTGCCAGCAGCTCTCCATGGGGACAGCCTCTAGCGGGGCCAGCAGATACGCAGTATTTT. V usage is TRBV7-9 and J usage is TRBJ2-3; 9 positions agree with TRBD2. There are 20 residues in the CDR3. J gave up 4 bases and V 4 bases, and 21 bases lay outside the gene matches. From germline, CDR1 is SEHNR and CDR2 FQNEAQ (reference sequence).

There are many counts of this clonotype. The gene calls are TRBV20-1 and TRBJ2-3; no firm D call. CDR1 is DFQATT and CDR2 is SNEGSKA in the germline V gene (reference sequence). The ends were cut back, 5 bases at V and 5 bases at J, with 8 bases in the middle. The CDR3 is made up of 11 amino acids. Here the CDR3 reads CSAAKGDTQYF. The CDR3 DNA reads as TGCAGTGCTGCAAAGGGAGATACGCAGTATTTT.